Following are 15 T cell receptor beta chains from one sample sequenced in a study of T cell repertoires in cytomegalovirus infection. TCRdb re-derived calls from the reads in MiXCR, one entry per CDR3 protein. The sample lists under 850,000 distinct CDR3 sequences; 30% to 40% were seen once. No antigen is known for these receptors. The sequences come from cultured PBMCs, collected from culture after CMV antigen stimulation. The receptors here all came from a human donor in good health (CMV status not recorded). Some clones in this sample may be carry-over from other donors' samples.

The gene calls are TRBV12-3 or TRBV12-4 and TRBJ1-6, with D uncertain. The CDR3 is made up of 14 amino acids. Between the trimmed V and J ends, which lost 2 bases and 7 bases, there was a span of 9 bases. The CDR3 is CASSLTFLNSPLHF. The CDR3 nucleotides read TGTGCCAGCAGTTTAACGTTCCTCAATTCACCCCTCCACTTT.

The chain is built from TRBV4-1 and TRBJ1-4; weak D call: TRBD1 (5 bases). Germline loops: CDR1 MGHRA, CDR2 YSYEKL. Trimming shortened V by 4 bases and J by 4 bases, and 10 bases separated the two germline ends. The CDR3 consists of 14 residues. This CDR3 reads CASSPQAFNEKLFF. Here the CDR3 DNA reads TGCGCCAGCAGCCCACAGGCTTTTAATGAAAAACTGTTTTTT.

This clonotype was counted between two and nine times. This sequence joins TRBV28 and TRBJ1-1, with D possibly matching TRBD1 (6 bases). Germline CDR1 MDHEN, CDR2 SYDVKM. The CDR3 contains 13 residues. Trimming left V 7 bases short and J 3 bases short, with 12 bases between. CDR3 in amino acids: CASKDSTYTEAFF. The CDR3 DNA is TGTGCCAGCAAGGACAGCACCTACACTGAAGCTTTCTTT.

The sample holds many counts of this clonotype. This chain joins TRBV11-2 and TRBJ2-6, with no clear D. Germline V gene sequence: CDR1 SGHAT, CDR2 FQNNGV. CDR3 size: 15 residues. V lost 3 bases to trimming and J lost 0 bases, with 6 bases between them. This CDR3 is CASSLISSGANVLTF. As DNA, the CDR3 is TGTGCCAGCAGCTTGATAAGCTCTGGGGCCAACGTCCTGACTTTC.

This clonotype has more than one count but fewer than ten. The genes are TRBV7-2 and TRBJ2-5, with 12 bases lining up with TRBD2. The CDR3 sequence is 17 residues long. V gave up 2 bases and J gave up 5 bases; unmatched junction bases: 9. In germline, CDR1 is SGHTA, CDR2 FQGNSA. The CDR3 DNA sequence: TGTGCCAGCAGCTTAAAACTAGCGGGGGGCGCTGGCGAGACCCAGTACTTC. Residues: CASSLKLAGGAGETQYF.

This sequence joins TRBV6-8 and TRBJ2-7; a possible D gene is TRBD2 (6 bases). Trimming stripped 0 bases from V and 7 bases from J, with 16 bases between. Germline assignment: CDR1 MNHGY and CDR2 SAAAGT. The length of the CDR3 is 15 residues. The CDR3 bases are TGTGCCAGCAGTTACTCGCGTGCTAGCGTGGGGGAGCAGTACTTC. Encoded protein: CASSYSRASVGEQYF.

This chain connects TRBV4-3 to TRBJ2-3; D is undetermined. V was pared by 3 bases and J by 0 bases, with 7 bases between. In germline, CDR1 is LGHNA, CDR2 YSLEER. This CDR3 comprises 14 residues. Here the CDR3 reads CASSQAVSTDTQYF. DNA for the CDR3: TGCGCCAGCAGCCAGGCTGTGAGCACAGATACGCAGTATTTT.

This clonotype turned up a few times. The chain combines TRBV7-9 with TRBJ1-3, with 7 bases matching TRBD1. Germline V CDR1 and CDR2: SEHNR, FQNEAQ (reference sequence). This CDR3 has 14 amino acids. Germline trimming cut 5 bases from V and 7 bases from J; bases unmatched to any gene: 8. The CDR3 DNA is TGTGCCAGCAGCGTGCGGGACAGAGTGAACACCATATATTTT. It encodes CASSVRDRVNTIYF.

This clonotype appeared many times. The rearrangement joins TRBV4-1 to TRBJ1-5; D ambiguous. The V and J ends lost 2 bases and 11 bases respectively, with 16 bases between them. The germline V gene has CDR1 MGHRA and CDR2 YSYEKL. The CDR3 extends over 14 amino acids. The CDR3 here is CASSQPGRDRAQHF. CDR3 DNA sequence: TGCGCCAGCAGCCAACCTGGACGGGATCGAGCCCAGCATTTT.

This clonotype has more than one count but fewer than ten. This sequence joins TRBV28 and TRBJ2-7; 12 bases fit TRBD1. The V and J ends lost 1 base and 5 bases, in that order; junction bases with no gene match: 12. Germline assignment: CDR1 MDHEN and CDR2 SYDVKM. The CDR3 runs to 18 residues. CDR3 sequence: CASSLFRIAGQGANEQYF. CDR3 DNA sequence: TGTGCCAGCAGTTTATTCCGGATCGCGGGACAGGGGGCAAACGAGCAGTACTTC.

This clonotype came up a few times. This rearrangement joins TRBV7-9 to TRBJ1-1; D is undetermined. V lost 5 bases and J 3 bases, leaving 16 bases between the germline ends. This CDR3 has 15 residues. Germline V gene sequence: CDR1 SEHNR, CDR2 FQNEAQ (reference sequence). CDR3 nucleotides: TGTGCCAGCAGCCCTACCTACAGTGCGGACACTGAAGCTTTCTTT. This gives the protein CASSPTYSADTEAFF.

A few counts support this clonotype. This sequence joins TRBV6-2 or TRBV6-3 and TRBJ2-7; 8 positions agree with TRBD1. Trimming took 2 bases from V and 5 from J; bases not matched to a gene: 5. The germline V gene has CDR1 MNHEY and CDR2 SVGEGT. This CDR3 comprises 14 residues. The CDR3 here is CASSYTQGANEQYF. The CDR3 region has the DNA TGTGCCAGCAGTTACACTCAGGGGGCGAACGAGCAGTACTTC.

This chain links TRBV7-2 with TRBJ1-2, with 8 bases that match TRBD1. V gave up 4 bases and J gave up 7 bases; unmatched junction bases: 8. The length of the CDR3 is 14 residues. CDR1 is SGHTA, CDR2 FQGNSA, per germline. CDR3 DNA: TGTGCCAGCAGCTACCGACAGGGGAGGTCTGGCTACACCTTC. Its translation: CASSYRQGRSGYTF.

The V call is TRBV18, the J call TRBJ1-4; D not certain. The CDR3 runs to 15 residues. V lost 1 base and J 1 base, leaving 7 bases between the germline ends. The germline gives CDR1 KGHSH, CDR2 LQKENI. The CDR3 DNA reads TGTGCCAGCTCACCACGCGTCGGAACTAATGAAAAACTGTTTTTT. This codes for CASSPRVGTNEKLFF. Combining the CDR3 with reference TRBV18 and TRBJ1-4 gives the whole variable domain NAGVMQNPRHLVRRRGQEARLRCSPMKGHSHVYWYRQLPEEGLKFMVYLQKENIIDESGMPKERFSAEFPKEGPSILRIQQVVRGDSAAYFCASSPRVGTNEKLFFGSGTQLSVL.

V gene TRBV27 combines with J gene TRBJ1-6; TRBD1 matches 7 bases. The CDR3 runs to 15 residues. CDR1 and CDR2 (germline): MNHEY, SMNVEV (reference sequence). J was trimmed by 0 bases and V by 4 bases; bases with no gene match: 0. In nucleotides, the CDR3 is TGTGCCAGCAGTTGGGACAGCTCCTATAATTCACCCCTCCACTTT. Protein sequence: CASSWDSSYNSPLHF.